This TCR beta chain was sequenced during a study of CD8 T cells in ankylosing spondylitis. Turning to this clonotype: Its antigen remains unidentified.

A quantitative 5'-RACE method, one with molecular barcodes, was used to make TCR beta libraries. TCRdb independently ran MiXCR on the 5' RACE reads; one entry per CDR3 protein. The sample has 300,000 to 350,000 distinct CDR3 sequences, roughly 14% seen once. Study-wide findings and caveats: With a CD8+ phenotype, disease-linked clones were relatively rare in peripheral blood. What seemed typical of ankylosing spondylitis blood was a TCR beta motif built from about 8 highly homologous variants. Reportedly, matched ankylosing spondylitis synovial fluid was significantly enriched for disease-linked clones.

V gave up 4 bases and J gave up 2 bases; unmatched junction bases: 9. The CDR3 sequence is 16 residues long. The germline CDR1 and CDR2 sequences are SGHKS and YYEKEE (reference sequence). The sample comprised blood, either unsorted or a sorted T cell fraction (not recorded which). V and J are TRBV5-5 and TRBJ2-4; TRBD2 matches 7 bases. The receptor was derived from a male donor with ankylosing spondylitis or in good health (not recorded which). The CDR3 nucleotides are TGTGCCAGCAGCCTCCCCTTCGGGGGGACCAAAAACATTCAGTACTTC. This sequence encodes CASSLPFGGTKNIQYF.